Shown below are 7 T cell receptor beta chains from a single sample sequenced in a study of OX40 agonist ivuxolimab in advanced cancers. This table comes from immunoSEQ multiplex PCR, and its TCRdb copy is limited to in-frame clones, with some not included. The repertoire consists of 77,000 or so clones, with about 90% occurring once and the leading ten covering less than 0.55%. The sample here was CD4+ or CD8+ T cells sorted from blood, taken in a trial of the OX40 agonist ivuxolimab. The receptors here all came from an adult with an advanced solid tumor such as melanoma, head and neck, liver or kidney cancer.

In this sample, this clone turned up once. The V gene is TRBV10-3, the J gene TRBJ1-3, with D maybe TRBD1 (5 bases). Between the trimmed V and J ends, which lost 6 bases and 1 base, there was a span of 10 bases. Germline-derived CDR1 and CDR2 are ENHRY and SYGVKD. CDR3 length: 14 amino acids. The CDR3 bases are TGTGCCATCAGGCCAGGGATTTCTGGAAACACCATATATTTT. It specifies CAIRPGISGNTIYF.

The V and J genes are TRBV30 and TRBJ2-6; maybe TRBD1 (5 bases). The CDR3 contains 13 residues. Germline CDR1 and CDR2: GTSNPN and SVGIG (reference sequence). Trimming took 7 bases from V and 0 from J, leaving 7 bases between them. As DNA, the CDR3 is TGTGCCTTGACAGCCTCTGGGGCCAACGTCCTGACTTTC. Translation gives CALTASGANVLTF.

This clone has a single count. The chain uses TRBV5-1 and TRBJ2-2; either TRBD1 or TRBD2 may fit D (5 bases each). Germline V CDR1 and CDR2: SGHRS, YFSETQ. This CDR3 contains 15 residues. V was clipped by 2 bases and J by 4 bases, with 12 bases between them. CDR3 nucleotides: TGCGCCAGCAGCTTTGGGGCAGGACTCACCGGGGAGCTGTTTTTT. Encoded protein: CASSFGAGLTGELFF.

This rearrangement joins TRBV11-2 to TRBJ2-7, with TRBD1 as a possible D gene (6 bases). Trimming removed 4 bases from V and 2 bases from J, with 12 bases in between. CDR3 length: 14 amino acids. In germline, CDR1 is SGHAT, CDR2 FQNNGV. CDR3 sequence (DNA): TGTGCCAGCAGCTCAACGACAGGTACCTACGAGCAGTACTTC. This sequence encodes CASSSTTGTYEQYF.

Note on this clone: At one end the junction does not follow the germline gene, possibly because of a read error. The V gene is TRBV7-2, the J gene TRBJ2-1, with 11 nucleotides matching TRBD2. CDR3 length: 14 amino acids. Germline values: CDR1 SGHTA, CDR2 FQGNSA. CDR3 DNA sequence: TGTGCCAGCAGCATAGCGGGGGGGCCGTATGAGCAGTTCTTC. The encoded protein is CASSIAGGPYEQFF.

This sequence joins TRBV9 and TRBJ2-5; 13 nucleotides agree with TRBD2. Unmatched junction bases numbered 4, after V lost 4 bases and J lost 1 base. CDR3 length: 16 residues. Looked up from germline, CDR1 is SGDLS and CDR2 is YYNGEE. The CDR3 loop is CASSFGLAGAQETQYF. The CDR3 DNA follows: TGTGCCAGCAGCTTTGGACTAGCGGGGGCCCAAGAGACCCAGTACTTC. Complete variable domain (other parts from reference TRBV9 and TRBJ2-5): DSGVTQTPKHLITATGQRVTLRCSPRSGDLSVYWYQQSLDQGLQFLIQYYNGEERAKGNILERFSAQQFPDLHSELNLSSLELGDSALYFCASSFGLAGAQETQYFGPGTRLLVL.

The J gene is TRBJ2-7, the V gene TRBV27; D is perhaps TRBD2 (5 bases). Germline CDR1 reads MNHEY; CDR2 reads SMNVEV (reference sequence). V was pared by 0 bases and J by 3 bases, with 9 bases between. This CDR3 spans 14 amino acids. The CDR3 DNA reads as TGTGCCAGCAGTTTATCGTATCGGGACTACGAGCAGTACTTC. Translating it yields CASSLSYRDYEQYF.